Sequencing of this T cell receptor beta chain was carried out in a study of blood T cell repertoires in COVID-19. In the study's own analysis: Amplification of reference gene primers provided the estimated nucleated cell counts. The repertoire was sequenced with immunoSEQ multiplex PCR; TCRdb's copy has only in-frame clones and lacks some. The V and J calls and clone size are taken from that table; D and trimming were inferred from the DNA. The table includes roughly 300,000 clones, roughly 86% detected once. In germline, CDR1 is WSHSY, CDR2 SAAADI. The V gene end was trimmed by 5 bases and the J gene end by 4 bases; junction bases not matched to a gene: 6. The CDR3 is 15 amino acids. This clone was counted a single time.

The rearrangement uses TRBV10-2 and TRBJ1-1; 11 nucleotides line up with TRBD1. Sequencing input: peripheral blood. The TCR comes from a woman aged 25 to 39 with COVID-19, enrolled during active disease. CDR3 loop: CASSITGTGGTEAFF. The CDR3 DNA reads as TGCGCCAGCAGTATAACCGGGACAGGGGGCACTGAAGCTTTCTTT.